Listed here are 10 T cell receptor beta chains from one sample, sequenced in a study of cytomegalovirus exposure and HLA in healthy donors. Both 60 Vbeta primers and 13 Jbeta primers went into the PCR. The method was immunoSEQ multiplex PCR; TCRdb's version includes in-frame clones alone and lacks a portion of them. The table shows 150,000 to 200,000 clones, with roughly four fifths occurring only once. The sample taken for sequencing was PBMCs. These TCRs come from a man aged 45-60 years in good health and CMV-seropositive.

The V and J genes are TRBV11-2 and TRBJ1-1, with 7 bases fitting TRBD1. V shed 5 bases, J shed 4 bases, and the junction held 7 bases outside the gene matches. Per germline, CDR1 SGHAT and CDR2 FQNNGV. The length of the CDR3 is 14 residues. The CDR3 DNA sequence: TGTGCCAGCAGCCAAGACAGGGTAGGCACTGAAGCTTTCTTT. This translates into CASSQDRVGTEAFF.

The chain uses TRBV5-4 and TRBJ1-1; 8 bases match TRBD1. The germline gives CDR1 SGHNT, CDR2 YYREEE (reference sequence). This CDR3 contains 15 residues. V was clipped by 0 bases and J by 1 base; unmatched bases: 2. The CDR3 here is CASSLGTGQNTEAFF. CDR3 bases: TGTGCCAGCAGCTTGGGGACAGGGCAGAACACTGAAGCTTTCTTT.

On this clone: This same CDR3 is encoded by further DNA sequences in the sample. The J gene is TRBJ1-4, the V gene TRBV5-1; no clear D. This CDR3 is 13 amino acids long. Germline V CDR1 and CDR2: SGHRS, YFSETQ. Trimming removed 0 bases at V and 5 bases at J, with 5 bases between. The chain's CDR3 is CASSLARNEKLFF. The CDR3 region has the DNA TGCGCCAGCAGCTTGGCCAGGAATGAAAAACTGTTTTTT.

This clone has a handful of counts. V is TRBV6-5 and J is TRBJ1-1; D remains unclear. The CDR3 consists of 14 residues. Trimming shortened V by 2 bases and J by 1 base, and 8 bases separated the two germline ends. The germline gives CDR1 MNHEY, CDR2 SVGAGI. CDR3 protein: CASSYTEGNTEAFF. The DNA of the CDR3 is TGTGCCAGCAGTTACACGGAGGGGAACACTGAAGCTTTCTTT.

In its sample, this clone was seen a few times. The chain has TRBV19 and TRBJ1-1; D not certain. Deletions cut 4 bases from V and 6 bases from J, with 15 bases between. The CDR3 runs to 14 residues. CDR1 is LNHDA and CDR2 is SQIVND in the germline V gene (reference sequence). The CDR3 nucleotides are TGTGCCAGTAGTACCGACGGGTTAGTCCCTGAAGCTTTCTTT. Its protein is CASSTDGLVPEAFF.

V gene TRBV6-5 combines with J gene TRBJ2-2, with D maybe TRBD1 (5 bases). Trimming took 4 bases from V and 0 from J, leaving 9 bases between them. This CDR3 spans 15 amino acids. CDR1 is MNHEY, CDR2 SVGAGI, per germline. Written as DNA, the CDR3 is TGTGCCAGCAGTTTTAAGGGGACGAACACCGGGGAGCTGTTTTTT. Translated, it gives CASSFKGTNTGELFF.

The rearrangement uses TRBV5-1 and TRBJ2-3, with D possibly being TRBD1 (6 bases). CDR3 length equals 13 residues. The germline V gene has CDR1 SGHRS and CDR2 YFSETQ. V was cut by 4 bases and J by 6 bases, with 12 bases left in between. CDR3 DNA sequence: TGCGCCAGCAGCCCAACAGGGATGGATACGCAGTATTTT. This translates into CASSPTGMDTQYF.

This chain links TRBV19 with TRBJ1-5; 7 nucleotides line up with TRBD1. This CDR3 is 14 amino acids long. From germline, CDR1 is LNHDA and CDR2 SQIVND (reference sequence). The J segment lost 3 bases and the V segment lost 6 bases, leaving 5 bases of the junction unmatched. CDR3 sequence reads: CASSTGQYNQPQHF. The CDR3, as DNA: TGTGCCAGTAGCACGGGACAGTACAATCAGCCCCAGCATTTT.

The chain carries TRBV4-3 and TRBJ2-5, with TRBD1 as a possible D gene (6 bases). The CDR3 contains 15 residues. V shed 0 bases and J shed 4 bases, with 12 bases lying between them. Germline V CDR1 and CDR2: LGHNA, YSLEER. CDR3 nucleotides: TGCGCCAGCAGCCAAGATTTGGGGGCTGCAGAGACCCAGTACTTC. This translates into CASSQDLGAAETQYF.

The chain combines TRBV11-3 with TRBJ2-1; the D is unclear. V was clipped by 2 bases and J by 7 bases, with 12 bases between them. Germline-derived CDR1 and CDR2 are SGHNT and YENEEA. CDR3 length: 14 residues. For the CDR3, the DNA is TGTGCCAGCAGCTTAAATCAGGCAGGAAATGAGCAGTTCTTC. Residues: CASSLNQAGNEQFF. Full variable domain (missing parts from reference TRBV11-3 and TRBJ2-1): EAGVVQSPRYKIIEKKQPVAFWCNPISGHNTLYWYLQNLGQGPELLIRYENEEAVDDSQLPKDRFSAERLKGVDSTLKIQPAELGDSAVYLCASSLNQAGNEQFFGPGTRLTVL.